Following are 27 T cell receptor beta chains from one sample sequenced in a study of T cell responses to AZD1222 COVID-19 vaccine. TCRdb keeps only in-frame clones here, not all; method: immunoSEQ multiplex PCR. The sample records 95,000 to 150,000 clones, roughly 84% being singletons. The specimen comprised peripheral blood, sampled 28 days after the second AZD1222 dose. These receptors were obtained from an adult who received the AZD1222 COVID-19 vaccine.

V is TRBV11-2 and J is TRBJ2-3, with D perhaps TRBD2 (6 bases). Germline assignment: CDR1 SGHAT and CDR2 FQNNGV. V was clipped by 3 bases and J by 0 bases, with 16 bases between them. The CDR3 is 17 residues long. CDR3: CASSFGRGSFSTDTQYF. The CDR3 DNA is TGTGCCAGCAGCTTCGGGCGGGGATCCTTTAGCACAGATACGCAGTATTTT. Supplemented by reference TRBV11-2 and TRBJ2-3, the full variable domain reads EAGVAQSPRYKIIEKRQSVAFWCNPISGHATLYWYQQILGQGPKLLIQFQNNGVVDDSQLPKDRFSAERLKGVDSTLKIQPAKLEDSAVYLCASSFGRGSFSTDTQYFGPGTRLTVL.

The rearrangement joins TRBV28 to TRBJ1-2; D ambiguous. V dropped 6 bases and J dropped 5 bases, with 7 bases sitting between them. Germline V gene sequence: CDR1 MDHEN, CDR2 SYDVKM. The CDR3 is 11 amino acids. CDR3 DNA sequence: TGTGCCAGCAGGAACCCTTATGGCTACACCTTC. Translated: CASRNPYGYTF.

This clone was found once. This chain links TRBV27 with TRBJ1-4; TRBD1 matches at 7 bases. J lost 5 bases, V lost 8 bases, and 14 bases had no gene match. CDR3 size: 16 residues. The germline V gene has CDR1 MNHEY and CDR2 SMNVEV (reference sequence). The CDR3 nucleotides read TGTGCCAGCTCGCCGACAGGGTCACCGGAGAATGAAAAACTGTTTTTT. Amino acids: CASSPTGSPENEKLFF.

This clone was seen a few times. The rearrangement joins TRBV28 to TRBJ1-5, with 7 bases aligning to TRBD1. The CDR3 is 15 amino acids. After removal of 5 bases from V and 7 bases from J, the junction contained 11 bases not matched to a gene. The germline gives CDR1 MDHEN, CDR2 SYDVKM. The CDR3 DNA reads TGTGCCAGCAGTCAATCTACAGGGGTAGGGCAGCCCCAGCATTTT. It is translated as CASSQSTGVGQPQHF.

V usage is TRBV3-1 (or the pseudogene TRBV3-2) and J usage is TRBJ2-7; D uncertain. The germline V gene has CDR1 LGHDT and CDR2 YNNKEL (reference sequence). This CDR3 region has 14 residues. V was pared by 3 bases and J by 1 base, with 10 bases between. CDR3 region: CASSQEGGSYEQYF. The CDR3 nucleotides read TGTGCCAGCAGCCAGGAAGGTGGGTCCTACGAGCAGTACTTC.

This chain connects TRBV7-9 to TRBJ2-3, with 8 bases lining up with TRBD2. Germline V gene sequence: CDR1 SEHNR, CDR2 FQNEAQ (reference sequence). The length of the CDR3 is 18 residues. V was clipped by 2 bases and J by 0 bases; unmatched bases: 10. The CDR3 region has the DNA TGTGCCAGCAGCTTACCCGTTACTAGCGGACCCAGCACAGATACGCAGTATTTT. This gives the protein CASSLPVTSGPSTDTQYF.

The chain carries TRBV27 and TRBJ1-4; D gene ambiguous. V was trimmed by 3 bases and J by 4 bases, leaving 12 bases between them. The CDR3 contains 15 residues. In germline, CDR1 is MNHEY, CDR2 SMNVEV (reference sequence). The CDR3 loop reads CASSFTTALNEKLFF. The CDR3 nucleotides read TGTGCCAGCAGTTTCACGACGGCACTTAATGAAAAACTGTTTTTT.

The genes are TRBV28 and TRBJ1-5, with D perhaps TRBD1 (5 bases). V dropped 8 bases and J dropped 2 bases, with 16 bases sitting between them. Germline lookup yields CDR1 MDHEN and CDR2 SYDVKM. The CDR3 runs 15 residues. CDR3 nucleotides: TGTGCCAGCCGACTGGGGGTCTTCGGCAATCAGCCCCAGCATTTT. Protein sequence: CASRLGVFGNQPQHF.

V and J are TRBV5-4 and TRBJ2-1; maybe TRBD2 (6 bases). CDR3 length equals 15 residues. Per germline, CDR1 SGHNT and CDR2 YYREEE (reference sequence). Trimming removed 4 bases from V and 9 bases from J, with 20 bases in between. The CDR3 nucleotides are TGTGCCAGCAGCCCTGGGGCGGGGAACTGGGGTGAGCAGTTCTTC. This translates into CASSPGAGNWGEQFF.

The J gene is TRBJ2-7, the V gene TRBV11-3; tentative D call: TRBD1 (6 bases). CDR3 size: 14 residues. V dropped 1 base and J dropped 3 bases, with 10 bases sitting between them. Germline V gene lookup returns CDR1 SGHNT and CDR2 YENEEA. The CDR3 DNA follows: TGTGCCAGCAGCTTAGGGGGGACAATCTACGAGCAGTACTTC. Translating gives CASSLGGTIYEQYF.

The chain couples TRBV4-3 to TRBJ1-2; TRBD1 might be the D (5 bases). The V gene lost 0 bases and the J gene lost 1 base, with 9 bases spanning the gap. The germline V gene encodes CDR1 LGHNA and CDR2 YSLEER. The CDR3 sequence is 15 residues long. The CDR3 sequence: CASSQELGVNYGYTF. In nucleotides, the CDR3 is TGCGCCAGCAGCCAAGAGTTGGGGGTTAACTATGGCTACACCTTC.

Only one count was recorded for this clone. The J gene is TRBJ1-2, the V gene TRBV28; D might be TRBD1 (5 bases). Germline CDR1 reads MDHEN; CDR2 reads SYDVKM. This CDR3 spans 13 amino acids. With 6 bases removed from V and 2 bases from J, the gap between germline ends came to 10 bases. CDR3 coding DNA: TGTGCCAGCAGCTCGGGGCAAAACTATGGCTACACCTTC. It yields the protein CASSSGQNYGYTF.

The chain joins TRBV18 to TRBJ2-1; 10 bases map to TRBD2. V shed 3 bases, J shed 5 bases, and the junction held 4 bases outside the gene matches. Germline V gene sequence: CDR1 KGHSH, CDR2 LQKENI. The CDR3 extends over 15 amino acids. The CDR3 DNA reads as TGTGCCAGCTCACCCCTAGCGGGGGCGGACAATGAGCAGTTCTTC. Its protein is CASSPLAGADNEQFF.

J is TRBJ1-1 and V is TRBV28; unclear D gene. V dropped 1 base and J dropped 2 bases, with 14 bases sitting between them. Germline CDR1 is MDHEN and CDR2 is SYDVKM. There are 16 residues in the CDR3. CDR3 nucleotides: TGTGCCAGCAGTTTATATTATGGGGTTAAAAACACTGAAGCTTTCTTT. As protein: CASSLYYGVKNTEAFF. Full variable domain (rest looked up from reference TRBV28 and TRBJ1-1): DVKVTQSSRYLVKRTGEKVFLECVQDMDHENMFWYRQDPGLGLRLIYFSYDVKMKEKGDIPEGYSVSREKKERFSLILESASTNQTSMYLCASSLYYGVKNTEAFFGQGTRLTVV.

The chain carries TRBV14 and TRBJ1-4; D is undetermined. The CDR3 consists of 14 residues. V lost 0 bases, J lost 6 bases, and 8 bases lay in between. Germline CDR1 is SGHDN and CDR2 is FVKESK. CDR3 amino acids: CASSQDSQYEKLFF. As DNA, the CDR3 is TGTGCCAGCAGCCAAGACAGTCAATATGAAAAACTGTTTTTT.

The V gene is TRBV28, the J gene TRBJ2-3; D may be TRBD2 (7 bases). V was clipped by 1 base and J by 8 bases, with 16 bases between them. The germline CDR1 and CDR2 sequences are MDHEN and SYDVKM. The CDR3 extends over 15 amino acids. The CDR3: CASSLYRGAGSTQYF. In nucleotides, the CDR3 is TGTGCCAGCAGTTTATACCGGGGGGCGGGATCTACGCAGTATTTT.

The chain carries TRBV4-1 and TRBJ1-5; 7 nucleotides agree with TRBD1. V shed 3 bases and J 5 bases; nucleotides not matched to a gene: 7. Looked up from germline, CDR1 is MGHRA and CDR2 is YSYEKL. CDR3 length: 15 residues. The CDR3 here is CASSQPDREYQPQHF. The DNA for the CDR3 is TGCGCCAGCAGCCAGCCTGACAGGGAGTATCAGCCCCAGCATTTT.

This rearrangement joins TRBV15 to TRBJ2-7; no firm D call. This CDR3 has 15 amino acids. Germline V gene lookup returns CDR1 LNHNV and CDR2 YYDKDF (reference sequence). Trimming stripped 4 bases from V and 1 base from J, with 14 bases between. CDR3 amino acids: CATSTVIPGSYEQYF. DNA of the CDR3: TGTGCCACCAGCACAGTGATTCCAGGTTCCTACGAGCAGTACTTC.

This rearrangement joins TRBV21-1 to TRBJ2-7; the table's D call, TRBD1, has no DNA check behind it. TRBV21-1 is tagged as a pseudogene. The CDR3 spans 15 residues. The CDR3 DNA follows: TGTGCCAGCAGCAAACAGGACAGGGGAAACGACGAGCAGTACTTC. This sequence encodes CASSKQDRGNDEQYF.

V is TRBV2 and J is TRBJ1-5; no clear D. The germline V and J ends were trimmed by 4 bases and 8 bases, with 9 bases remaining between them. CDR3 size: 12 residues. CDR1 and CDR2 (germline): SNHLY, FYNNEI. The CDR3 reads CASSGGREPQHF. CDR3 sequence (DNA): TGTGCCAGCAGTGGAGGGAGGGAGCCCCAGCATTTT.

In DNA form, the CDR3 reads TGCGCCAGCAGTGTAGGTTTAACCTACGAGCAGTACTTC. Translation: CASSVGLTYEQYF. The J gene is TRBJ2-7, the V gene TRBV10-2; D uncertain. Germline CDR1 reads WSHSY; CDR2 reads SAAADI. CDR3 length equals 13 residues. With 4 bases removed from V and 2 bases from J, the gap between germline ends came to 9 bases.

The chain links TRBV3-1 (or the pseudogene TRBV3-2) to TRBJ2-5; 7 bases align to TRBD1. Germline V lookup: CDR1 LGHDT, CDR2 YNNKEL (reference sequence). The CDR3 sequence is 16 residues long. V gave up 1 base and J gave up 5 bases; unmatched junction bases: 10. Here the CDR3 DNA reads TGTGCCAGCAGCCAAGTATATGAGGCAGGGGGTGAGACCCAGTACTTC. Its translation: CASSQVYEAGGETQYF.

This clone appeared once. V gene TRBV5-1 combines with J gene TRBJ1-1; the D is unclear. Deletions cut 0 bases from V and 2 bases from J, with 8 bases between. The CDR3 totals 14 residues. Per germline, CDR1 SGHRS and CDR2 YFSETQ. CDR3 region: CASSLAGSNTEAFF. As DNA, the CDR3 is TGCGCCAGCAGCTTGGCCGGAAGCAACACTGAAGCTTTCTTT.

The rearrangement joins TRBV13 to TRBJ2-5, with a possible D match to TRBD1 (6 bases). V lost 5 bases to trimming and J lost 0 bases, with 10 bases between them. The CDR3 loop spans 14 amino acids. The germline gives CDR1 PRHDT, CDR2 FYEKMQ (reference sequence). Written as DNA, the CDR3 is TGTGCCAGCAGCGCCCGGACAGACCAAGAGACCCAGTACTTC. It is translated as CASSARTDQETQYF.

This sequence joins TRBV6-5 and TRBJ2-2; D is uncertain. V lost 0 bases and J 3 bases, leaving 11 bases between the germline ends. Germline V CDR1 and CDR2: MNHEY, SVGAGI. There are 16 residues in the CDR3. The CDR3 protein is CASSYSSLGYTGELFF. The CDR3 DNA sequence: TGTGCCAGCAGTTACTCGAGTCTGGGGTACACCGGGGAGCTGTTTTTT.

The rearrangement links TRBV28 to TRBJ1-5, with unresolved D. This CDR3 has 14 amino acids. Looked up from germline, CDR1 is MDHEN and CDR2 is SYDVKM. Trimming took off 8 bases at V and 1 base at J, with 12 bases between the two ends. Written as DNA, the CDR3 is TGTGCCAGCTTCTACAGCGGAAGCAATCAGCCCCAGCATTTT. Translating it yields CASFYSGSNQPQHF.

CDR3 region: CASSQESNLGGGADEQFF. The CDR3 nucleotides are TGCGCCAGCAGCCAAGAATCAAACCTGGGCGGGGGGGCCGATGAGCAGTTCTTC. This rearrangement joins TRBV4-1 to TRBJ2-1; 9 bases agree with TRBD2. The V gene's germline CDR1 is MGHRA and CDR2 YSYEKL. There are 18 residues in the CDR3. V lost 0 bases and J lost 8; bases outside the gene matches: 14.